Each of the 24 T cell receptor beta chains below was sequenced from the same sample in a study of Ad26.COV2.S vaccination and SARS-CoV-2 variants (dated by TCRdb to about 2021). Library preparation used the immunoSEQ multiplex PCR assay. TCRdb limited this immuneACCESS table to in-frame rearrangements with V and J called. A share of clones is missing; checked studies link under half to unresolved V genes, and the rest is unexplained. The sample profile shows 380,000 or so clones; roughly 85% of them were found once. The ten largest clones add up to about 7.1% of the sample. Reading the label with the study, this specimen's treatment or condition is: 15 to 20 received Ad26.COV2.S at low or high dose, single or two shots; 5 received placebo; per-sample allocation not given. Repertoires of vaccine and placebo recipients were sequenced from samples taken on day 63 after the first injection. This sample comprised peripheral blood, obtained in a trial of Ad26.COV2.S vaccine versus placebo. These TCRs come from a person aged 18-65 years who received the Ad26.COV2.S COVID-19 vaccine or a placebo.

The rearrangement links TRBV12-3 or TRBV12-4 to TRBJ1-1; D is possibly TRBD1 (6 bases). The V end lost 7 bases, the J end lost 7 bases, and 16 bases lay between the germline ends. This CDR3 has 13 residues. This CDR3 is CASNYRGGLEAFF. CDR3 coding DNA: TGTGCCAGCAACTATAGAGGGGGACTTGAAGCTTTCTTT.

V gene TRBV7-6 combines with J gene TRBJ1-1; 8 positions agree with TRBD1. The V and J ends lost 3 bases and 1 base, in that order; junction bases with no gene match: 4. Germline assignment: CDR1 SGHVS and CDR2 FNYEAQ. CDR3 length equals 15 residues. CDR3 bases: TGTGCCAGCAGCTTCCGACAGGGGACGAACACTGAAGCTTTCTTT. Translation: CASSFRQGTNTEAFF.

The genes are TRBV7-8 and TRBJ1-1; D gene uncertain. There are 13 residues in the CDR3. Looked up from germline, CDR1 is SGHVS and CDR2 is FQNEAQ. Trimming pared 4 bases from V and 0 bases from J, leaving 6 bases between. CDR3: CASSSGMNTEAFF. The CDR3 region has the DNA TGTGCCAGCAGCTCCGGGATGAACACTGAAGCTTTCTTT. Full variable domain (missing parts from reference TRBV7-8 and TRBJ1-1): GAGVSQSPRYKVAKRGQDVALRCDPISGHVSLFWYQQALGQGPEFLTYFQNEAQLDKSGLPSDRFFAERPEGSVSTLKIQRTQQEDSAVYLCASSSGMNTEAFFGQGTRLTVV.

The gene calls are TRBV3-1 (or the pseudogene TRBV3-2) and TRBJ1-1; D remains ambiguous. The length of the CDR3 is 14 residues. Trimming took 1 base from V and 1 from J, leaving 7 bases between them. Per germline, CDR1 LGHDT and CDR2 YNNKEL (reference sequence). The CDR3: CASSQGLRNTEAFF. The CDR3 nucleotides are TGTGCCAGCAGCCAAGGGCTACGGAACACTGAAGCTTTCTTT.

The chain is built from TRBV6-2 or TRBV6-3 and TRBJ1-1; D unclear. This CDR3 is built from 12 residues. Trimming left V 2 bases short and J 3 bases short, with 4 bases between. Germline V gene data show CDR1 as MNHEY and CDR2 as SVGEGT. The CDR3 DNA follows: TGTGCCAGCAGTTACGGGCACACTGAAGCTTTCTTT. This sequence encodes CASSYGHTEAFF.

This chain links TRBV24-1 with TRBJ1-2; D call uncertain. This CDR3 contains 15 residues. V was cut by 2 bases and J by 6 bases, with 15 bases left in between. Germline values: CDR1 KGHDR, CDR2 SFDVKD. CDR3 nucleotide sequence: TGTGCCACCAGTGATTCCCCCGTCGGACCCCATGGCTACACCTTC. The encoded protein is CATSDSPVGPHGYTF.

The rearrangement links TRBV11-3 to TRBJ2-3, with D unresolved. Germline values: CDR1 SGHNT, CDR2 YENEEA. V lost 5 bases and J lost 3, with 18 bases in between. The CDR3 has 16 amino acids. Here the CDR3 DNA reads TGTGCCAGCAGCCCCGGCGCGACTGCCTCGACAGATACGCAGTATTTT. The encoded protein is CASSPGATASTDTQYF.

The CDR3 is CASSYYSANYGYTF. The DNA of the CDR3 is TGTGCCAGCAGTTACTATTCTGCTAACTATGGCTACACCTTC. The chain has TRBV6-2 or TRBV6-3 and TRBJ1-2; no reliable D call. Germline-derived CDR1 and CDR2 are MNHEY and SVGEGT. The CDR3 is made up of 14 amino acids. V lost 1 base, J lost 0 bases, and 6 bases lay in between.

The chain links TRBV9 to TRBJ1-5; D gene uncertain. Germline CDR1 and CDR2: SGDLS and YYNGEE. The CDR3 is made up of 13 amino acids. Trimming left V 7 bases short and J 3 bases short, with 11 bases between. DNA for the CDR3: TGTGCCAGCGGCCGCGGGGACAATCAGCCCCAGCATTTT. The encoded protein is CASGRGDNQPQHF.

J is TRBJ2-7 and V is TRBV12-3 or TRBV12-4; no definite D call. Trimming pared 6 bases from V and 2 bases from J, leaving 11 bases between. The CDR3 has 13 residues. DNA of the CDR3: TGTGCCAGCAGCTCAGGTTCCCCCTACGAGCAGTACTTC. Protein product: CASSSGSPYEQYF.

The chain's CDR3 is CASSPTRGETQYF. Here the CDR3 DNA reads TGCGCCAGCAGCCCGACCCGGGGAGAGACCCAGTACTTC. This chain uses TRBV4-1 with TRBJ2-5; D may be TRBD2 (5 bases). The CDR3 is 13 residues long. Germline lookup yields CDR1 MGHRA and CDR2 YSYEKL. V dropped 4 bases and J dropped 4 bases, with 10 bases sitting between them.

The chain joins TRBV19 to TRBJ2-5, with TRBD1 matching over 8 bases. Germline assignment: CDR1 LNHDA and CDR2 SQIVND (reference sequence). The CDR3 loop spans 14 amino acids. Trimming took 5 bases from V and 3 from J; bases not matched to a gene: 5. CDR3 coding DNA: TGTGCCAGTAGTCCGACAGGGGTGGAAGAGACCCAGTACTTC. Translating it yields CASSPTGVEETQYF.

This clone was seen only once. The chain employs TRBV11-3 and TRBJ2-2, with 9 bases identical to TRBD2. Germline loops: CDR1 SGHNT, CDR2 YENEEA. The CDR3 is 16 amino acids. The V gene end was trimmed by 5 bases and the J gene end by 3 bases; junction bases not matched to a gene: 7. The CDR3 here is CASSPETSGYTGELFF. CDR3 nucleotides: TGTGCCAGCAGCCCTGAGACTAGCGGCTACACCGGGGAGCTGTTTTTT.

The chain joins TRBV25-1 to TRBJ1-6; a possible D gene is TRBD1 (6 bases). Germline loops: CDR1 MGHDK, CDR2 SYGVNS. The CDR3 is 14 amino acids. V was trimmed by 11 bases and J by 8 bases, leaving 19 bases between them. CDR3 bases: TGTGCCTCGGGGGGGCCAAGGCCTGATTCACCCCTCCACTTT. This encodes CASGGPRPDSPLHF.

The chain couples TRBV7-9 to TRBJ1-2; maybe TRBD1 (6 bases). This CDR3 spans 13 amino acids. Per germline, CDR1 SEHNR and CDR2 FQNEAQ (reference sequence). V lost 5 bases to trimming and J lost 4 bases, with 11 bases between them. Here the CDR3 reads CASSLQGGYGYTF. In DNA, the CDR3 is TGTGCCAGCAGCCTACAGGGAGGCTATGGCTACACCTTC.

Only one count was recorded for this clone. The gene calls are TRBV7-9 and TRBJ1-2, with D uncertain. V dropped 5 bases and J dropped 4 bases, with 8 bases sitting between them. Germline V lookup: CDR1 SEHNR, CDR2 FQNEAQ (reference sequence). There are 12 residues in the CDR3. The CDR3 spells CASSAAIYGYTF. CDR3 sequence (DNA): TGTGCCAGCAGCGCAGCGATCTATGGCTACACCTTC. Based on the CDR3 plus reference TRBV7-9 and TRBJ1-2, the full variable domain is DTGVSQNPRHKITKRGQNVTFRCDPISEHNRLYWYRQTLGQGPEFLTYFQNEAQLEKSRLLSDRFSAERPKGSFSTLEIQRTEQGDSAMYLCASSAAIYGYTFGSGTRLTVV.

The rearrangement joins TRBV7-2 to TRBJ2-1; 8 bases align to TRBD2. CDR1 SGHTA and CDR2 FQGNSA come from the germline V gene. Losses at the gene ends were 2 bases for V and 3 bases for J; bases not matched to a gene: 3. The CDR3 covers 15 residues. The CDR3 is CASSLSGSLYNEQFF. The CDR3 DNA follows: TGTGCCAGCAGCTTAAGCGGGAGCCTCTACAATGAGCAGTTCTTC.

The chain is built from TRBV5-1 and TRBJ2-2; D remains ambiguous. Between the trimmed V and J ends, which lost 0 bases and 6 bases, there was a span of 6 bases. Germline CDR1 reads SGHRS; CDR2 reads YFSETQ. The CDR3 loop spans 13 amino acids. The CDR3 bases are TGCGCCAGCAGCTTGGTTACGGCCGGGGAGCTGTTTTTT. Translated, it gives CASSLVTAGELFF.

This rearrangement joins TRBV5-6 to TRBJ1-1; the D is unclear. V dropped 4 bases and J dropped 8 bases, with 12 bases sitting between them. This CDR3 comprises 12 residues. The germline gives CDR1 SGHDT, CDR2 YYEEEE. The DNA for the CDR3 is TGTGCCAGCAGCCACCTGGATGGAGAAGCTTTCTTT. This codes for CASSHLDGEAFF.

CDR3 loop: CASSPLVISAGELFF. CDR3 bases: TGCGCCAGCAGCCCGCTAGTAATCTCCGCCGGGGAGCTGTTTTTT. The J gene is TRBJ2-2, the V gene TRBV5-1; no clear D. V shed 4 bases and J shed 6 bases, with 16 bases lying between them. The CDR3 runs 15 residues. Germline lookup yields CDR1 SGHRS and CDR2 YFSETQ.

This chain links TRBV4-2 with TRBJ1-4, with D hard to call. Between the trimmed V and J ends, which lost 0 bases and 4 bases, there was a span of 12 bases. This CDR3 comprises 16 residues. Germline V gene data show CDR1 as LGHNA and CDR2 as YNFKEQ. The CDR3 is CASSQDRSDLNEKLFF. The CDR3 DNA reads TGTGCCAGCAGCCAAGATAGGTCAGACCTTAATGAAAAACTGTTTTTT.

Here the CDR3 DNA reads TGTGCCAGCAGTACGCGGGAGAAGCTAGATACGCAGTATTTT. Its protein is CASSTREKLDTQYF. The V and J genes are TRBV6-2 or TRBV6-3 and TRBJ2-3, with 7 bases aligning to TRBD2. The length of the CDR3 is 14 residues. Germline CDR1 reads MNHEY; CDR2 reads SVGEGT. V trimming: 5 bases; J trimming: 5 bases; junction bases outside the gene matches: 7.

V usage is TRBV5-4 and J usage is TRBJ2-1, with TRBD2 matching 8 bases. CDR1 is SGHNT, CDR2 YYREEE, per germline (reference sequence). V was pared by 0 bases and J by 7 bases, with 9 bases of the junction left unmatched. The CDR3 sequence is 16 residues long. As DNA, the CDR3 is TGTGCCAGCAGCTTGGCGCTAGCGGGCTCCCGTAATGAGCAGTTCTTC. Translated, it gives CASSLALAGSRNEQFF.

The chain uses TRBV9 and TRBJ1-2; 7 bases are a match to TRBD1. The CDR3 consists of 15 residues. The germline V gene encodes CDR1 SGDLS and CDR2 YYNGEE. V trimming: 4 bases; J trimming: 8 bases; junction bases outside the gene matches: 14. Written as DNA, the CDR3 is TGTGCCAGCAGCTCGATAACCACAGGGGTTGAGGGCTACACCTTC. It yields the protein CASSSITTGVEGYTF.